Listed below are T cell receptor beta chains from one sample, sequenced in a study of radiation and T cells in renal cell carcinoma. Profiled with immunoSEQ multiplex PCR; TCRdb holds only in-frame clones, not every one. The sample records 150,000 or so clones, approximately 90% being singletons. The material sequenced was blood, taken from a patient whose treatment included radiotherapy and nephrectomy. The receptors shown here come from a woman aged 50 to 65 with renal cell carcinoma. CDR3s include the opening cysteine and the closing phenylalanine or tryptophan. D genes are given only for firm matches. Clone size is not always given. Where it is, it says once, few, many or a class for expanded clones.

J gene: TRBJ2-2; D gene: .; clone size: .; V gene: TRBV7-8; CDR3 length: 15; CDR3 DNA: TGTGCCAGCAGCTTAGTTGTAGGGGGAATCGGGGAGCTGTTTTTT; CDR3 protein: CASSLVVGGIGELFF
J gene: TRBJ2-2; D gene: TRBD2; clone size: .; V gene: TRBV5-4; CDR3 length: 16; CDR3 DNA: TGTGCCAGCAGCTTTGGCGGGGGGGCCGACACCGGGGAGCTGTTTTTT; CDR3 protein: CASSFGGGADTGELFF
J gene: TRBJ2-5; D gene: .; clone size: once; V gene: TRBV19; CDR3 length: 15; CDR3 DNA: TGTGCCAGTAGTATAGCCAGGGGAAGCGCGGAGACCCAGTACTTC; CDR3 protein: CASSIARGSAETQYF
J gene: TRBJ1-2; D gene: TRBD1; clone size: medium-sized; V gene: TRBV7-9; CDR3 length: 17; CDR3 DNA: TGTGCCAGCAGCGGTCCCGGGACAGAAACTTCTAACTATGGCTACACCTTC; CDR3 protein: CASSGPGTETSNYGYTF
J gene: TRBJ1-4; D gene: .; clone size: once; V gene: TRBV6-1; CDR3 length: 14; CDR3 DNA: TGTGCCAGCACCCCATCGGGGGACCACGAAAAACTGTTTTTT; CDR3 protein: CASTPSGDHEKLFF
J gene: TRBJ1-1; D gene: .; clone size: .; V gene: TRBV4-2; CDR3 length: 14; CDR3 DNA: TGTGCCAGTGATTTTGGGGACGGGGGCACTGAAGCTTTCTTT; CDR3 protein: CASDFGDGGTEAFF
J gene: TRBJ2-3; D gene: TRBD2; clone size: .; V gene: TRBV11-3; CDR3 length: 18; CDR3 DNA: TGTGCCATCTTCGCCCAACTAGCGGGCGGTCTAGGCACAGATACGCAGTATTTT; CDR3 protein: CAIFAQLAGGLGTDTQYF
J gene: TRBJ1-3; D gene: .; clone size: .; V gene: TRBV6-5; CDR3 length: 15; CDR3 DNA: TGTGCCAGCAGTTATGGACATTCTTCTGGAAACACCATATATTTT; CDR3 protein: CASSYGHSSGNTIYF
J gene: TRBJ2-3; D gene: TRBD2; clone size: .; V gene: TRBV2; CDR3 length: 15; CDR3 DNA: TGTGCCAGCAGTGAAGGGCGGGGGACCACAGATACGCAGTATTTT; CDR3 protein: CASSEGRGTTDTQYF
J gene: TRBJ1-3; D gene: .; clone size: .; V gene: TRBV29-1; CDR3 length: 13; CDR3 DNA: TGCAGCGTCGAAAAAGTCTCTGGAAACACCATATATTTT; CDR3 protein: CSVEKVSGNTIYF
J gene: TRBJ1-3; D gene: TRBD1; clone size: .; V gene: TRBV9; CDR3 length: 16; CDR3 DNA: TGTGCCAGCCGCCCAGACAGGGTAAACTCTGGAAACACCATATATTTT; CDR3 protein: CASRPDRVNSGNTIYF
J gene: TRBJ2-7; D gene: TRBD1; clone size: .; V gene: TRBV19; CDR3 length: 14; CDR3 DNA: TGTGCCAGTTCCGTCGGACAGGCCTTATACGAGCAGTACTTC; CDR3 protein: CASSVGQALYEQYF
J gene: TRBJ1-2; D gene: TRBD1; clone size: .; V gene: TRBV19; CDR3 length: 17; CDR3 DNA: TGTGCCAGTAGTAACAGCCGGGACAGGGGATTGTTTTATGGCTACACCTTC; CDR3 protein: CASSNSRDRGLFYGYTF
J gene: TRBJ2-7; D gene: .; clone size: .; V gene: TRBV19; CDR3 length: 14; CDR3 DNA: TGTGCCAGTAGTATTAGCGCAGGGCCGAACGAGCAGTACTTC; CDR3 protein: CASSISAGPNEQYF
J gene: TRBJ1-5; D gene: .; clone size: .; V gene: TRBV6-5; CDR3 length: 14; CDR3 DNA: TGTGCCAGCAGTTTCGGACAGAATGGAGAGCCCCAGCATTTT; CDR3 protein: CASSFGQNGEPQHF
J gene: TRBJ2-2; D gene: .; clone size: once; V gene: TRBV11-2; CDR3 length: 15; CDR3 DNA: TGTGCCAGCAGCCCCCTAATTATAGGTACCGGGGAGCTGTTTTTT; CDR3 protein: CASSPLIIGTGELFF
J gene: TRBJ2-1; D gene: .; clone size: .; V gene: TRBV7-6; CDR3 length: 14; CDR3 DNA: TGTGCCAGCAGCTTAGGAACAGGGTACAATGAGCAGTTCTTC; CDR3 protein: CASSLGTGYNEQFF
J gene: TRBJ2-2; D gene: .; clone size: few; V gene: TRBV2; CDR3 length: 15; CDR3 DNA: TGTGCCAGCAGTGAGAAACGGAGTACTATCGGGGAGCTGTTTTTT; CDR3 protein: CASSEKRSTIGELFF
J gene: TRBJ2-5; D gene: TRBD1; clone size: .; V gene: TRBV7-2; CDR3 length: 15; CDR3 DNA: TGTGCCAGCAGCTTAGGAGGGACAGGGGGACGTACCCAGTACTTC; CDR3 protein: CASSLGGTGGRTQYF
J gene: TRBJ2-2; D gene: .; clone size: few; V gene: TRBV7-9; CDR3 length: 14; CDR3 DNA: TGTGCCAGCAGACGGGGCGGGGACACCGGGGAGCTGTTTTTT; CDR3 protein: CASRRGGDTGELFF
J gene: TRBJ2-1; D gene: .; clone size: .; V gene: TRBV5-1; CDR3 length: 23; CDR3 DNA: TGCGCCAGCAGCTCTAGCCCTCATTGGACCGGGCAGGTACCATCCAACTCCTACAATGAGCAGTTCTTC; CDR3 protein: CASSSSPHWTGQVPSNSYNEQFF
J gene: TRBJ2-7; D gene: .; clone size: .; V gene: TRBV2; CDR3 length: 13; CDR3 DNA: TGTGCCAGCAGTTACAGGGTCTCCTACGAGCAGTACTTC; CDR3 protein: CASSYRVSYEQYF
J gene: TRBJ1-1; D gene: .; clone size: few; V gene: TRBV19; CDR3 length: 13; CDR3 DNA: TGTGCCAGTAGTTTGGGACAGAACACTGAAGCTTTCTTT; CDR3 protein: CASSLGQNTEAFF
J gene: TRBJ1-2; D gene: .; clone size: .; V gene: TRBV10-3; CDR3 length: 14; CDR3 DNA: TGTGCCATCTTAGGAGACAGAACTAACTATGGCTACACCTTC; CDR3 protein: CAILGDRTNYGYTF
J gene: TRBJ2-1; D gene: TRBD2; clone size: .; V gene: TRBV9; CDR3 length: 14; CDR3 DNA: TGTGCCAGCAGCGTCACTAGCGCCTACAATGAGCAGTTCTTC; CDR3 protein: CASSVTSAYNEQFF
J gene: TRBJ2-2; D gene: TRBD1; clone size: .; V gene: TRBV9; CDR3 length: 15; CDR3 DNA: TGTGCCAGCAGCGTAGGAGGGGGCCCCACCGGGGAGCTGTTTTTT; CDR3 protein: CASSVGGGPTGELFF
J gene: TRBJ2-1; D gene: .; clone size: .; V gene: TRBV5-1; CDR3 length: 16; CDR3 DNA: TGCGCCAGCAGCTTGGTCGTGGGGGGCCTCCAGAATGAGCAGTTCTTC; CDR3 protein: CASSLVVGGLQNEQFF
J gene: TRBJ2-3; D gene: TRBD2; clone size: .; V gene: TRBV19; CDR3 length: 15; CDR3 DNA: TGTGCCAGTAGTATGTTAGCGGGGGGCACAGATACGCAGTATTTT; CDR3 protein: CASSMLAGGTDTQYF
J gene: TRBJ2-7; D gene: .; clone size: .; V gene: TRBV21-1; CDR3 length: 19; CDR3 DNA: TGTGCCAGCAGCAAAGGGCCGACAAGAGACGAACTGAGCTCCTACGAGCAGTACTTC; CDR3 protein: CASSKGPTRDELSSYEQYF
J gene: TRBJ2-7; D gene: TRBD1; clone size: once; V gene: TRBV19; CDR3 length: 13; CDR3 DNA: TGTGCCACCCGAGACAGGGGATCCTACGAGCAGTACTTC; CDR3 protein: CATRDRGSYEQYF
J gene: TRBJ1-2; D gene: .; clone size: .; V gene: TRBV5-5; CDR3 length: 13; CDR3 DNA: TGTGCCAGCGCCCTTGATAGGGCGAACGGCTACACCTTC; CDR3 protein: CASALDRANGYTF
J gene: TRBJ2-3; D gene: .; clone size: .; V gene: TRBV18; CDR3 length: 14; CDR3 DNA: TGTGCCAGCTCACCGCAGGGTTATTTCGATACGCAGTATTTT; CDR3 protein: CASSPQGYFDTQYF
J gene: TRBJ1-1; D gene: .; clone size: .; V gene: TRBV6-6; CDR3 length: 13; CDR3 DNA: TGTGCCAGCAGCTATAAACGGGAAACTGAAGCTTTCTTT; CDR3 protein: CASSYKRETEAFF